This TCR beta chain was observed in a study of Graves' ophthalmopathy and Graves' hyperthyroidism. On the study more broadly: The term stable hyperthyroidism indicated an absence of ophthalmopathy within 18 months of follow-up.

As regards this clonotype: No antigen is known for it.

TCR beta CDR3 amplification used RNA transcripts. HTBI primers were employed in first-round RT-PCR, then a second-round multiplex PCR followed. TCRdb recomputed calls from the multiplex PCR reads with MiXCR, one row per CDR3 protein. The sample consists of 450,000 to 600,000 distinct CDR3 sequences, approximately 35% of them appearing once. Study observations and caveats: Forecasting of ophthalmopathy progression by the model achieved about 69% sensitivity and 72% to 75% specificity. In separating ophthalmopathy from stable hyperthyroidism, a 13-signature model achieved nearly 90% sensitivity and around 80% specificity.

The clonotype was recovered from an adult man with Graves' hyperthyroidism. The specimen sequenced was peripheral blood or thyroid tissue (not recorded which).

The CDR3 loop is CASSEARAGARGSEGYTF. The CDR3 DNA is TGTGCCAGCAGTGAAGCGAGGGCAGGGGCCAGGGGGTCGGAAGGCTACACCTTC. The chain combines TRBV2 with TRBJ1-2; 7 nucleotides line up with TRBD1. Germline values: CDR1 SNHLY, CDR2 FYNNEI. Losses at the gene ends were 0 bases for V and 8 bases for J; bases not matched to a gene: 18. This CDR3 is built from 18 residues.